This record concerns one T cell receptor beta chain sequence. Its antigen target is currently unknown. Base qualities are not provided; no much larger clone lies one nucleotide away. The cohort comprised around 690 healthy bone marrow donors. Cohort members were all nominally healthy when sampled, although unrecorded immune exposures were likely present. The donor was CMV seronegative and belonged to the group of 380 or so seronegative cohort members. Each donor provided a peripheral blood sample, and peripheral blood mononuclear cells were used for TCR beta sequencing. The Qiagen DNeasy Blood Extraction Kit was used to extract genomic DNA from the blood cell samples. Clipping removes 5 bases from V and 5 bases from J, with 8 as the unmatched junction base count. Per the germline V gene, SGHTA is the CDR1 and FQGNSA is the CDR2. The CDR3 goes from the cysteine to the phenylalanine over 15 residues. Only CDR3 DNA remains: 45 bases, in frame from the first base.

These data belong to a study of cytomegalovirus exposure and HLA in healthy donors (dated by TCRdb to about 2017). A note on the overall study: According to an earlier analysis of a few hundred of the donors, roughly 180 million T cells yielded 117 million unique TCR beta sequences and approximately 300 Gb of sequence data. Using immunosequencing, the study profiled T cell repertoires from 640 or so subjects and related those repertoires to cytomegalovirus serostatus. Among roughly 400 genotyped donors of the cohort, an average of around 250,000 unique TCR beta nucleotide sequences was sequenced per donor, of which roughly 17% were non-productive. About 320 gigabases of sequencing data and approximately 93 million unique TCR sequences were included in an early release covering around 650 HLA-typed donors. Several DR-DQ haplotypes were handled as single units for association and clustering because linkage in the cohort was strong. The study aimed to test whether cataloging public T cell receptors could reveal signatures of past pathogen exposure. A later analysis re-examined previously published TCR beta repertoires from several hundred donors and added high-resolution HLA genotyping to investigate patterns of TCR occurrence. The genetic ancestry cluster associated with self-reported Caucasian donors included 80% to 90% of the 398 genotyped donors. Rather than drawing on any new phenotypic data, the later analysis identified candidate immune exposures from TCR beta sequences and the way those sequences occurred across donors. The number of typed donors differed by locus: 629-630 for A, B, C, DRB1 and DQB1; approximately 520 for DQA1; fewer than 610 for DPA1; and 400 to 480 for DPB1. In a later genetic analysis, genome-wide SNP genotypes for about 55% of the 666 donors were used, and that subset was treated as a discovery cohort. Along with the approximately 650-subject first cohort, a separate validation cohort of around 120 different subjects was used. An earlier analysis of fewer than 700 of the donors applied high-throughput TCR beta sequencing to assess whether each TCR beta V gene segment acted as functional or pseudogenic. High-throughput TCR immunosequencing, statistical association of individual TCRs with disease status, and machine learning were combined to predict cytomegalovirus infection status. Class I and class II HLA loci were covered by the typing at four-digit resolution. Donor age, sex, ethnicity and CMV serostatus were compiled alongside the repertoire data. All discovery cohort repertoires had been generated on a single sequencing platform.

Library creation used the immunoSEQ multiplex PCR assay. The multiplex PCR relied on a mix of 60 forward primers for TCR Vbeta segments and 13 reverse primers for TCR Jbeta segments. Amplification of the CDR3 region of rearranged TCR beta genes was performed with a multiplex PCR assay on genomic DNA. The amplified TCR beta libraries were sequenced on the Illumina HiSeq System as 87-base-pair reads. The published analysis was carried out like this. A later analysis counted about 82 million unique TCR beta chains across the 600 to 850 repertoires, and some 12 million of these chains were shared by at least two donors. Raw reads were error-corrected and collapsed into unique sequences with a nearest-neighbor algorithm that merged closely related sequences to remove PCR and sequencing errors. V, D and J gene segments were assigned by aligning CDR3 sequences to IMGT reference sequences. For a sequence to be retained, at least a six-nucleotide match to both a V gene segment and a J gene segment was required. Rearrangements were called productive when the CDR3 lacked stop codons and stayed in frame with V and J; all others were non-productive. CDR3 was defined by IMGT convention, running from the second conserved V-encoded cysteine to the conserved J-encoded phenylalanine. The earlier analysis of 550 to 650 of the donors excluded any sequence lacking an unambiguous match to a single V gene segment. In an earlier analysis of around 600 of the donors, V segments were called functional above 56.7% productive rearrangements and were called segregating when the between-donor standard deviation exceeded 5%. A statistical classification framework was developed to diagnose cytomegalovirus status using the catalog of TCR beta chain sequences. In a later analysis, V and J genes were assigned by comparing TCR nucleotide sequences against IMGT/GENE-DB human TR gene sequences. The TCRdist pipeline was used in a later analysis to assign CDR3 sequences and most-parsimonious VDJ recombination scenarios. A later analysis defined each TCR beta chain by its CDR3 amino acid sequence plus V-gene family, and excluded reads lacking a unique V-gene family. To address suspected cross-contamination and a sequencing artifact, a later analysis removed 592 highly shared, low-generation-probability nucleotide sequences. For each public chain, a later analysis derived a clonal expansion index from normalized ranks of inferred template counts within each repertoire. In a later analysis, generation probabilities were computed using a VDJ recombination model fitted to out-of-frame rearrangements, and the results were checked against IGoR. In a later analysis, hypergeometric tests were used to score TCR-TCR, TCR-HLA and TCR-CMV co-occurrence, with a repertoire-size bias correction applied to TCR pairs. In a later analysis, false discovery rates were estimated by permuting HLA or CMV assignments 20 times. In a later analysis, co-occurring TCRs were grouped using DBSCAN, and TCRdist sequence similarity was added for clustering within HLA-allele-positive subsets. Repertoires with fewer than 30,000 or more than 120,000 public chains, plus five repertoires with anomalous nucleotide sharing, were excluded from co-occurrence clustering. TCRdb carries this immuneACCESS record with in-frame sequences only. Its versions omit some clonotypes, under half of them owing to an unresolved V gene in the studies checked, with the rest unexplained. The V and J calls and clone size are taken from that table; D and trimming were inferred from the DNA. Here the sample has around 190,000 clones; 60% to 80% occur a single time. The ten most abundant clones make up just under 3% of the sample.

Results and caveats for the whole study, not just this receptor: Correlated functional status among segregating V segments might reflect linkage disequilibrium, but an unknown experimental factor could not be ruled out. In a later analysis, TCR association rates were found to vary across HLA loci, with the most associated TCRs seen for DRB1 alleles and the fewest for HLA-C alleles. In a later analysis, most CMV-associated TCR beta chains were found to appear HLA-restricted, with HLA associations seemingly driven largely by CMV exposure. Because HLA typing was unavailable for some donors at each locus, only the typed subset was used in association tests. A later analysis reported that several top co-occurrence clusters appeared linked to parvovirus B19, influenza, CMV and Epstein-Barr virus. A further reported finding was that TCR beta sequences accurately predicted the HLA-A and HLA-B alleles for most subjects in the first cohort. Sequencing depth was assumed to be roughly uniform across donors in the presence/absence analyses, though that assumption may not hold. Broadly in line with IMGT annotations, most TCR beta V segments showed up in productive rearrangements about 90% or about 30% of the time in an earlier analysis of approximately 600 of the donors. Strong co-occurrence of HLA alleles, especially DR and DQ, made assigning TCR associations to individual alleles difficult. Because counts were too low, about 17 rarely observed V segments, including chromosome 9 orphons, were excluded from the earlier analysis of under 650 of the donors. At a false discovery rate of 0.05, a later analysis linked about 16,000 TCR beta sequences to specific HLA alleles. Most TCR sequences were observed very rarely across donors, whereas some public TCRs were present in many individuals. A group of highly shared sequence variants was considered likely to be a technical artifact of the sequencing pipeline. This cohort had only TCR beta chains sequenced, and the lack of alpha or paired-chain data limited which features could be detected. For the cohort, immune exposure information was limited to CMV serostatus. The authors suggested that the approach could potentially be generalized to other disease states and immunological phenotypes. In a later analysis, HLA-associated TCR beta chains were found to be more clonally expanded and to have lower generation probabilities than equally common non-associated chains. In vitro tests confirmed that a few of the cytomegalovirus-associated TCR beta chains recognize cytomegalovirus antigens. A later genetic analysis reported fewer N-insertions in productive TCRs among donors in an Asian-associated ancestry cluster than the approximately 700-donor mean. A total of fewer than 200 TCR beta chains were listed by the study as associated with cytomegalovirus. Because the 87-base-pair reads could not distinguish some IMGT-functional V segments, including TRBV6-2 and TRBV6-3, those segments were excluded. The classifier was reported to diagnose cytomegalovirus status with high specificity and sensitivity in both the original and validation cohorts. An association between a missense DCLRE1C variant and V-gene and J-gene trimming of TCR beta chains was found in a later genetic analysis and replicated in an independent cohort.

The rearrangement joined TRBV7-2 to TRBJ1-4, and TRBD1 aligns with 7 junction nucleotides. This clonotype was obtained from a woman in her twenties or thirties in good health and CMV-seronegative. Input material: PBMCs. The CDR3 region reads CASSEYRGLNEKLFF. The DNA sequence is as follows: TGTGCCAGCAGCGAATACAGGGGTCTCAATGAAAAACTGTTTTTT.